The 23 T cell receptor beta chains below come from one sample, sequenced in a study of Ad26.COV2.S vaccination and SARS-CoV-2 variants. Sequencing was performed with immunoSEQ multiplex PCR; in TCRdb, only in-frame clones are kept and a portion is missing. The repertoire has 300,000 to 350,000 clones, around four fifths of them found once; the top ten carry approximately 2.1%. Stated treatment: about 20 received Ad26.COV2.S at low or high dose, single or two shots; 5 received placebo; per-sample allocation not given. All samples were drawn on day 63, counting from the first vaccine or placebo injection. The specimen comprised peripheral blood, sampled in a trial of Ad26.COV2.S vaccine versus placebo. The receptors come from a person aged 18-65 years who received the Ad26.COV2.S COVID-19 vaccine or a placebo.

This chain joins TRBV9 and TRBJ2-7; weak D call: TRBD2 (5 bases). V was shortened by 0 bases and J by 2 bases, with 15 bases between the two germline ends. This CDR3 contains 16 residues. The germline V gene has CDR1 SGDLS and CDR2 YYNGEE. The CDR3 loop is CASSVARRTTPYEQYF. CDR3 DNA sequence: TGTGCCAGCAGCGTAGCAAGGAGGACGACCCCCTACGAGCAGTACTTC.

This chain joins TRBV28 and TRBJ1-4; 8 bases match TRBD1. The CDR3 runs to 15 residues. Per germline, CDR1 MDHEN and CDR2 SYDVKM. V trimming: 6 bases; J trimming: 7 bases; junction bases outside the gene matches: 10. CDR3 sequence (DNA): TGTGCCAGCAGCCCACTCCAGGGGGCTGTTGAAAAACTGTTTTTT. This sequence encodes CASSPLQGAVEKLFF.

The CDR3 sequence is CASRRDDNSPLHF. CDR3 DNA: TGTGCCAGCAGAAGGGATGATAATTCACCCCTCCACTTT. V gene TRBV2 combines with J gene TRBJ1-6, with D uncertain. Germline CDR1 reads SNHLY; CDR2 reads FYNNEI. The V end was cut by 6 bases, the J end by 5 bases, with 8 bases between. The CDR3 has 13 residues.

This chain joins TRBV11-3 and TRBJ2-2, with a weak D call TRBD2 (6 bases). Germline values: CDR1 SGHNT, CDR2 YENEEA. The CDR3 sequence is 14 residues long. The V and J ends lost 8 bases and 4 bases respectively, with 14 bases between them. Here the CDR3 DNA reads TGTGCCAGCTCCGGCCAGGGAGGCACCGGGGAGCTGTTTTTT. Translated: CASSGQGGTGELFF. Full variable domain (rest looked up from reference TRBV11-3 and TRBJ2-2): EAGVVQSPRYKIIEKKQPVAFWCNPISGHNTLYWYLQNLGQGPELLIRYENEEAVDDSQLPKDRFSAERLKGVDSTLKIQPAELGDSAVYLCASSGQGGTGELFFGEGSRLTVL.

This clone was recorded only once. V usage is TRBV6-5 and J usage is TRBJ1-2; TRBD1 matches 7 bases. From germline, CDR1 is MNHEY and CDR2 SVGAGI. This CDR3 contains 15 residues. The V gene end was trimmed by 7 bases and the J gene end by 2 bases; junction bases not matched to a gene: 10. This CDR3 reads CASKLQGGGNYGYTF. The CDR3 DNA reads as TGTGCCAGCAAACTCCAAGGGGGCGGGAACTATGGCTACACCTTC.

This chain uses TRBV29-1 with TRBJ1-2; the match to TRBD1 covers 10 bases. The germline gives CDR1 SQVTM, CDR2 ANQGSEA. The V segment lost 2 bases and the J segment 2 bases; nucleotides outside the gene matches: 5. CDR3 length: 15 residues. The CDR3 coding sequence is TGCAGCGTTGAACCCGGACAGGGGGTCAACTATGGCTACACCTTC. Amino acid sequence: CSVEPGQGVNYGYTF.

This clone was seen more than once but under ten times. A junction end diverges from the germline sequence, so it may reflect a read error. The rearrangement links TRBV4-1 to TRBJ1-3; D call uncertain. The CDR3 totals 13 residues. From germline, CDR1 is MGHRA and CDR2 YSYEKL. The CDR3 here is CASSQETGNTIYF. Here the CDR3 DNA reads TGCGCCAGCAGCCAAGAGACTGGGAACACCATATATTTT.

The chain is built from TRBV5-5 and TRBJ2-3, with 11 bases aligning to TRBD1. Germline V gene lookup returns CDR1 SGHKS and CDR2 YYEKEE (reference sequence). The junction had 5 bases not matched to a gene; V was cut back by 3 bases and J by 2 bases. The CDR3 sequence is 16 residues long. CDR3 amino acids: CASSSGTGGATDTQYF. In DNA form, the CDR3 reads TGTGCCAGCAGCTCTGGGACAGGGGGGGCCACAGATACGCAGTATTTT.

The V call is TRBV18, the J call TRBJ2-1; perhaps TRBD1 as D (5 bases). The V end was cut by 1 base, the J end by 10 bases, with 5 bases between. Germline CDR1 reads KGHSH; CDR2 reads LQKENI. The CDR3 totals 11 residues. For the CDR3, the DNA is TGTGCCAGCTCACCACGGACAGAGCAGTTCTTC. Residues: CASSPRTEQFF.

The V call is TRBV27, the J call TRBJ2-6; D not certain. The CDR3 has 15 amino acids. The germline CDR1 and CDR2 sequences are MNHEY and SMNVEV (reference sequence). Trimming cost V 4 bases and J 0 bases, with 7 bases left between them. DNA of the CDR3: TGTGCCAGCAGTTCATGGCTCTCTGGGGCCAACGTCCTGACTTTC. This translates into CASSSWLSGANVLTF. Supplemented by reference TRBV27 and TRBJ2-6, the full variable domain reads EAQVTQNPRYLITVTGKKLTVTCSQNMNHEYMSWYRQDPGLGLRQIYYSMNVEVTDKGDVPEGYKVSRKEKRNFPLILESPSPNQTSLYFCASSSWLSGANVLTFGAGSRLTVL.

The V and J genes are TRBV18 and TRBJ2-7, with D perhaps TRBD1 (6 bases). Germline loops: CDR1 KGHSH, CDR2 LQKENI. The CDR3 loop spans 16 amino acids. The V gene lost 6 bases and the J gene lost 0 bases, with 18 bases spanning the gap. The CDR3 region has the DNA TGTGCCAGCTCCCAGTTGGGGACACCTACCTCCTACGAGCAGTACTTC. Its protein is CASSQLGTPTSYEQYF. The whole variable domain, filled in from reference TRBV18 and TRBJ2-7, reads NAGVMQNPRHLVRRRGQEARLRCSPMKGHSHVYWYRQLPEEGLKFMVYLQKENIIDESGMPKERFSAEFPKEGPSILRIQQVVRGDSAAYFCASSQLGTPTSYEQYFGPGTRLTVT.

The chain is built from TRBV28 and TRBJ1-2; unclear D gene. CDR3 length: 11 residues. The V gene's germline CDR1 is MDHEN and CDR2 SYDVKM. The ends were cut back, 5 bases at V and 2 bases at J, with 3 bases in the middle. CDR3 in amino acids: CASSINYGYTF. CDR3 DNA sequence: TGTGCCAGCAGTATAAACTATGGCTACACCTTC.

In nucleotides, the CDR3 is TGCAGTGCTAGTGTATTCGGCGGCACAGATACGCAGTATTTT. Its translation is CSASVFGGTDTQYF. The chain uses TRBV20-1 and TRBJ2-3; D not resolved. V was shortened by 3 bases and J by 1 base, with 11 bases between the two germline ends. The CDR3 sequence is 14 residues long. Per germline, CDR1 DFQATT and CDR2 SNEGSKA (reference sequence).

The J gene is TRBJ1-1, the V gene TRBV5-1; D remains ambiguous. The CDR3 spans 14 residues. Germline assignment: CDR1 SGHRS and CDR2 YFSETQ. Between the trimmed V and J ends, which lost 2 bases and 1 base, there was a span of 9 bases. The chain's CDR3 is CASSFDGWNTEAFF. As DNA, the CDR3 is TGCGCCAGCAGCTTCGACGGTTGGAACACTGAAGCTTTCTTT.

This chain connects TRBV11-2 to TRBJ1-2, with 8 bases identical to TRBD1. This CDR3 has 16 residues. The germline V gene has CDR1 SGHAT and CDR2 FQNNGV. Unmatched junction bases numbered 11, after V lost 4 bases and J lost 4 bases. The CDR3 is CASSSGTGPNSYGYTF. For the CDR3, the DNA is TGTGCCAGCAGCTCAGGGACAGGTCCTAACTCCTATGGCTACACCTTC. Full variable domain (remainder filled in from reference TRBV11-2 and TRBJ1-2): EAGVAQSPRYKIIEKRQSVAFWCNPISGHATLYWYQQILGQGPKLLIQFQNNGVVDDSQLPKDRFSAERLKGVDSTLKIQPAKLEDSAVYLCASSSGTGPNSYGYTFGSGTRLTVV.

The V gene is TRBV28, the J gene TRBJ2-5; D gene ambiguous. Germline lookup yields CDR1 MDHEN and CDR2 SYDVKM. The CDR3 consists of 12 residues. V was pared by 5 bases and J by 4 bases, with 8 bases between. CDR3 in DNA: TGTGCCAGCAGTGAATCGATAGAGACCCAGTACTTC. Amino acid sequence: CASSESIETQYF.

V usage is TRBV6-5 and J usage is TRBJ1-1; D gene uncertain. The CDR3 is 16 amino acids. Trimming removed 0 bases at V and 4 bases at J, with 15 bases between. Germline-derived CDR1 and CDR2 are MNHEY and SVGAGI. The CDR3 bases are TGTGCCAGCAGTTACTCGAGTAGGGAGTGGGGCACTGAAGCTTTCTTT. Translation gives CASSYSSREWGTEAFF.

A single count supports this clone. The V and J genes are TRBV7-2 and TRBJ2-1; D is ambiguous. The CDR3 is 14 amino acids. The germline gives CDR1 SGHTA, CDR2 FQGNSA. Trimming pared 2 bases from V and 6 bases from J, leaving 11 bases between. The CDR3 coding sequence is TGTGCCAGCAGCTTATACGACACGTTCAATGAGCAGTTCTTC. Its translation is CASSLYDTFNEQFF.

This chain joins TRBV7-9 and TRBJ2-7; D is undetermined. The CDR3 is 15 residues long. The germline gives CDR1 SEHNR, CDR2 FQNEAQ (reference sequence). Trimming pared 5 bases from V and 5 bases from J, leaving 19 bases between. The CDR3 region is CASSPTLQIPNEQYF. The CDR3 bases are TGTGCCAGCAGCCCAACGTTGCAGATCCCCAACGAGCAGTACTTC.

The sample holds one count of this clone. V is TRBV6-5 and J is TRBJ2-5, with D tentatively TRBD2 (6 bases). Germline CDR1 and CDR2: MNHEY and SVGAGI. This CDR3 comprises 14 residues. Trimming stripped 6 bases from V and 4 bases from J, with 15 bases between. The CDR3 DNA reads TGTGCCAGCAGACGCGGTAGCGGTGCAGAGACCCAGTACTTC. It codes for CASRRGSGAETQYF.

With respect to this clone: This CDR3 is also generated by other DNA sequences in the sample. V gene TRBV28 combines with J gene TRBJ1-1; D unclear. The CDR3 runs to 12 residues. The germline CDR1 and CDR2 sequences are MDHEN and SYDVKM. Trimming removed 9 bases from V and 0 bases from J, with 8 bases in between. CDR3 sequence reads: CASRRMNTEAFF. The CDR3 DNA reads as TGTGCCAGTCGGCGTATGAACACTGAAGCTTTCTTT.

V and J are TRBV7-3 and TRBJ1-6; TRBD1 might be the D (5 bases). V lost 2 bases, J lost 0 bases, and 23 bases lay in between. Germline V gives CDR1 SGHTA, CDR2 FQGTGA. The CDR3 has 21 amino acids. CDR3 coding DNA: TGTGCCAGCAGCTTAGACGGGGGGATGACGGATCCCAGCTCCTATAATTCACCCCTCCACTTT. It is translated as CASSLDGGMTDPSSYNSPLHF.

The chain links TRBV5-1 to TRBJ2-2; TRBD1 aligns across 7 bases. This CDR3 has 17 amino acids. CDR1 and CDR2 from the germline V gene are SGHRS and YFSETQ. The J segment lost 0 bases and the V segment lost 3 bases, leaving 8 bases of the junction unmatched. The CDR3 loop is CASSYRTGYANTGELFF. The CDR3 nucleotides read TGCGCCAGCAGCTACCGGACAGGCTACGCGAACACCGGGGAGCTGTTTTTT.